This T cell receptor (beta chain) was captured in a study of T cells in tumors after PD-1 blockade (dated by TCRdb to between 2018 and 2020). Notes on the research overall: Patients were excluded if they had prior checkpoint blockade, use of systemic immunosuppressants, or recent radiotherapy or other anti-cancer therapy within 4 weeks. A subset of patients also received ongoing daily vismodegib 150 mg during anti-PD-1 treatment. RECIST version 1.1 was used to evaluate clinical response. An average of 113,528 TCR templates (range roughly 23,000-257,772) and 35,000 or so unique clonotypes was obtained for peripheral blood samples. Patients were treated with either pembrolizumab 200 mg every 3 weeks or cemiplimab 350 mg every 2 weeks. To compare blood and tumor clonotypes, bulk TCR sequencing was performed on 9 to 10 peripheral blood samples from roughly 5 patients. The study performed paired single-cell RNA and TCR sequencing on site-matched tumors from BCC or SCC patients before and after anti-PD-1 therapy.

General conclusions and limits of the study: About 41% of tumor TCR clonotypes were detected in blood, and some novel exhausted tumor clones were observed in pre-treatment blood, which was taken as suggesting peripheral recruitment. The source of novel T cell clones was not identified, and lymphoid organs or rare unexpanded clones within the tumor or the tumor periphery could be included among the possible sources.

The immunoSEQ platform was used to carry out deep TCRbeta sequencing. The study's own analysis went as follows. Only productive rearrangements were exported from the immunoSEQ Analyzer for downstream analysis. T cell phenotypes were assigned to bulk TCRbeta clonotypes by matching the clonotypes to single-cell RNA+TCR-seq clones that had the same TCRbeta sequence. Clone enrichment in tumor was calculated as tumor frequency divided by PBMC frequency from bulk TCR sequencing. GLIPH was used to sort TCRs into specificity groups, which are clusters of distinct TCRs that likely recognize common antigens through shared CDR3 motifs. The immuneACCESS repertoire file appears here via TCRdb, limited to in-frame rearrangements. These files lack a portion of the clones; in checked studies, under half of the deficit traces to unresolved V genes, and the cause of the others is not known. Clone size and V and J calls were adopted from that table, with D and trimming inferred from the DNA. Counted in this sample were tens of thousands of clones; 65% to 80% of them appeared once. Approximately 7.9% of the sample rests with the top ten.

The CDR3 has 16 amino acids, counting the end cysteine and phenylalanine. Only CDR3 DNA is held: 48 bases, read in frame from base 1. Trimming takes 5 bases off V and 1 base off J; junction bases not matched to a gene: 5. Looking up the germline V gene yields CDR1 SGHRS and CDR2 YFSETQ. For bulk TCRbeta sequencing, genomic DNA was extracted from tumor biopsies or peripheral blood, and input amounts ranged from roughly 616 ng to 6,004 ng. All patients had histologically proven advanced or metastatic basal or squamous cell carcinoma and were poor candidates for surgical resection. Of the roughly 10 patients in the basal cell carcinoma cohort, about 8 underwent bulk tumor TCR sequencing. For this clone: There is no known antigen for this receptor. Within one base of it there is no much larger clone, and no base qualities were kept.

This TCR derives from a human donor with advanced basal cell or squamous cell carcinoma (not recorded which). The sequence joins TRBV5-1 to TRBJ2-1; 11 central nucleotides agree with TRBD1. Material: PBMCs, obtained before anti-PD-1 therapy. In nucleotide form, the sequence is TGCGCCAGCAGACGGACAGGGGGCGTTTCCTACAATGAGCAGTTCTTC. Protein translation: CASRRTGGVSYNEQFF.